This T cell receptor beta chain comes out of a study of T cell changes during pregnancy in multiple sclerosis. V lost 7 bases and J lost 0, with 17 bases in between. The CDR3 is 16 amino acids. CDR1 is SGHDT, CDR2 YYEEEE, per germline. Sequencing used immunoSEQ multiplex PCR; TCRdb keeps in-frame clones, though not all of them. The sample lists around 80,000 clones; approximately 90% were seen once. This TCR was sampled from a female donor with multiple sclerosis, enrolled in a pregnancy study. This chain connects TRBV5-6 to TRBJ2-4; D call uncertain. The starting material was peripheral blood, obtained before pregnancy. The CDR3 sequence is CASSQFSLLAKNIQYF. DNA for the CDR3: TGTGCCAGCTCACAGTTTTCCCTACTAGCCAAAAACATTCAGTACTTC.